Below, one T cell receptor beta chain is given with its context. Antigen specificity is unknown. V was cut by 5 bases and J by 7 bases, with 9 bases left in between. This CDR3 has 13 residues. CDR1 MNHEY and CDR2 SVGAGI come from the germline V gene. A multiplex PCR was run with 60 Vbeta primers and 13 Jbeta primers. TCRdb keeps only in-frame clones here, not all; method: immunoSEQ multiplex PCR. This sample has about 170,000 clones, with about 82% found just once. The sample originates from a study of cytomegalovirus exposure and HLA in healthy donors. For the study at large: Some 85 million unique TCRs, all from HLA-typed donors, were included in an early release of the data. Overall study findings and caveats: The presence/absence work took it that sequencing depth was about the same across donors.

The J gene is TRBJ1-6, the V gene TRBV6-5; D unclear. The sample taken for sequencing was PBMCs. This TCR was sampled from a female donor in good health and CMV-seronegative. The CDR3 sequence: CASSERRNSPLHF. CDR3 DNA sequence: TGTGCCAGCAGTGAACGGAGAAATTCACCCCTCCACTTT.